Each of the 16 T cell receptor beta chains below was sequenced from the same sample in a study of cytomegalovirus exposure and HLA in healthy donors. The PCR contained 60 Vbeta and 13 Jbeta primers. Sequencing used immunoSEQ multiplex PCR; TCRdb keeps in-frame clones, though not all of them. The sample contains approximately 100,000 clones, approximately 71% of which appear only once. Sequenced sample: PBMCs. The receptors were gathered from a woman aged 70 to 79 in good health and CMV-seropositive.

The chain has TRBV23-1 and TRBJ2-7; D perhaps matches TRBD1 (5 bases). TRBV23-1 is given ORF status, its function remaining uncertain. This CDR3 has 15 residues. V was shortened by 1 base and J by 4 bases, with 14 bases between the two germline ends. Here the CDR3 reads CASSQWGTLAYEQYF. CDR3 DNA sequence: TGCGCCAGCAGTCAATGGGGCACCCTCGCTTACGAGCAGTACTTC.

The chain joins TRBV6-5 to TRBJ2-7, with 9 bases that match TRBD2. Losses at the gene ends were 4 bases for V and 2 bases for J; bases not matched to a gene: 6. The CDR3 consists of 15 residues. Per germline, CDR1 MNHEY and CDR2 SVGAGI. The CDR3 nucleotides are TGTGCCAGCAGTTGGCTAGCGGGGCCCACCTACGAGCAGTACTTC. The encoded protein is CASSWLAGPTYEQYF.

This clone occurred a few times. The rearrangement links TRBV10-1 to TRBJ1-2, with D hard to call. CDR1 WNHNN and CDR2 SYGVQD come from the germline V gene (reference sequence). The germline V and J ends were trimmed by 3 bases and 6 bases, with 11 bases remaining between them. This CDR3 region has 13 residues. The CDR3: CASSERPGDGYTF. DNA for the CDR3: TGCGCCAGCAGTGAACGTCCAGGTGATGGCTACACCTTC.

This chain joins TRBV18 and TRBJ1-5; 7 nucleotides line up with TRBD1. The J segment lost 6 bases and the V segment lost 4 bases, leaving 6 bases of the junction unmatched. The CDR3 sequence is 14 residues long. CDR1 and CDR2 (germline): KGHSH, LQKENI. The CDR3 sequence is CASSQTGAGQPQHF. The CDR3 DNA reads TGTGCCAGCTCACAAACAGGGGCGGGTCAGCCCCAGCATTTT.

The chain couples TRBV5-1 to TRBJ2-1; 10 nucleotides match TRBD2. Losses at the gene ends were 4 bases for V and 6 bases for J; bases not matched to a gene: 10. The CDR3 loop spans 16 amino acids. Germline lookup yields CDR1 SGHRS and CDR2 YFSETQ. CDR3 in amino acids: CASSAVTSGASNEQFF. The CDR3 DNA reads TGCGCCAGCAGCGCGGTTACTAGCGGGGCCTCCAATGAGCAGTTCTTC.

V usage is TRBV2 and J usage is TRBJ2-7; perhaps TRBD1 as D (7 bases). The CDR3 consists of 14 residues. Looked up from germline, CDR1 is SNHLY and CDR2 is FYNNEI. The ends were cut back, 5 bases at V and 6 bases at J, with 17 bases in the middle. CDR3 sequence reads: CASSWQGGNREQYF. The DNA for the CDR3 is TGTGCCAGCAGTTGGCAGGGGGGTAATCGCGAGCAGTACTTC.

This sequence joins TRBV5-8 and TRBJ2-6; 8 nucleotides line up with TRBD1. Germline lookup yields CDR1 SGHTS and CDR2 YDEGEE. The CDR3 extends over 20 amino acids. With 3 bases clipped from V and 1 base from J, the junction kept 15 bases outside the gene matches. CDR3 in amino acids: CASSSTRRAGGFSGANVLTF. The CDR3 nucleotides read TGTGCCAGCAGCTCCACCCGGCGGGCAGGGGGCTTTTCTGGGGCCAACGTCCTGACTTTC.

This sequence joins TRBV6-5 and TRBJ1-5; D call uncertain. The CDR3 is 14 amino acids. The V and J ends lost 0 bases and 7 bases respectively, with 10 bases between them. Germline V gene sequence: CDR1 MNHEY, CDR2 SVGAGI. The chain's CDR3 is CASSYSSGRQPQHF. The DNA of the CDR3 is TGTGCCAGCAGTTACTCGAGTGGGAGACAGCCCCAGCATTTT.

This rearrangement joins TRBV5-1 to TRBJ2-3, with 12 nucleotides matching TRBD2. This CDR3 region has 15 residues. The ends lost 4 bases at V and 11 bases at J; junction bases unmatched: 11. From germline, CDR1 is SGHRS and CDR2 YFSETQ. CDR3 residues: CASSKTSGGGYGQYF. The CDR3 DNA follows: TGCGCCAGCAGCAAGACTAGCGGGGGCGGGTATGGGCAGTATTTT.

The gene calls are TRBV29-1 and TRBJ1-3; D gene unclear. Trimming stripped 4 bases from V and 0 bases from J, with 10 bases between. The CDR3 runs 14 residues. The germline CDR1 and CDR2 sequences are SQVTM and ANQGSEA. The CDR3, as DNA: TGCAGCGTTGGCTCGGGGAACTCTGGAAACACCATATATTTT. It yields the protein CSVGSGNSGNTIYF.

The rearrangement joins TRBV29-1 to TRBJ2-6, with D unclear. The CDR3 has 12 residues. CDR1 and CDR2 from the germline V gene are SQVTM and ANQGSEA. V dropped 4 bases and J dropped 3 bases, with 4 bases sitting between them. DNA for the CDR3: TGCAGCGTTGTACTTGGGGCCAACGTCCTGACTTTC. It translates to CSVVLGANVLTF.

V usage is TRBV18 and J usage is TRBJ2-2, with D tentatively TRBD1 (5 bases). This CDR3 has 14 residues. V shed 3 bases and J shed 1 base, with 6 bases lying between them. Germline V lookup: CDR1 KGHSH, CDR2 LQKENI. The CDR3 loop is CASSPRGNTGELFF. Here the CDR3 DNA reads TGTGCCAGCTCACCTAGGGGGAACACCGGGGAGCTGTTTTTT.

Turning to this clone: Germline is not matched at one junction end, which may reflect a read error. The V and J genes are TRBV7-7 and TRBJ1-4; no firm D call. The V gene's germline CDR1 is SSHAT and CDR2 FNYEAQ (reference sequence). CDR3 length: 15 residues. The CDR3 nucleotides are TGTGCTAGCAGCCCTGGGAGCTCGTCTAATGAAAAACTGTTTTTT. Residues: CASSPGSSSNEKLFF. The complete variable domain, with remaining parts taken from reference TRBV7-7 and TRBJ1-4, reads GAGVSQSPRYKVTKRGQDVTLRCDPISSHATLYWYQQALGQGPEFLTYFNYEAQPDKSGLPSDRFSAERPEGSISTLTIQRTEQRDSAMYRCASSPGSSSNEKLFFGSGTQLSVL.

This clone was found a few times. The CDR3 here is CASSQDRTDTDTQYF. The CDR3 DNA reads TGCGCCAGCAGCCAAGATCGGACAGACACAGATACGCAGTATTTT. V gene TRBV4-1 combines with J gene TRBJ2-3; perhaps TRBD1 as D (6 bases). The CDR3 totals 15 residues. Trimming shortened V by 0 bases and J by 2 bases, and 9 bases separated the two germline ends. Per germline, CDR1 MGHRA and CDR2 YSYEKL.

A few counts support this clone. CDR3 DNA sequence: TGTGCCAGCACCGAAACGGCGGTCCCTATGGAGCAGTACTTC. Translated: CASTETAVPMEQYF. The chain links TRBV2 to TRBJ2-7; D remains unclear. The germline V and J ends were trimmed by 7 bases and 7 bases, with 20 bases remaining between them. The CDR3 spans 14 residues. Per the germline V gene, CDR1 is SNHLY and CDR2 is FYNNEI. The complete variable domain, with remaining parts taken from reference TRBV2 and TRBJ2-7, reads EPEVTQTPSHQVTQMGQEVILRCVPISNHLYFYWYRQILGQKVEFLVSFYNNEISEKSEIFDDQFSVERPDGSNFTLKIRSTKLEDSAMYFCASTETAVPMEQYFGPGTRLTVT.

This clone occurred a few times. The chain uses TRBV7-7 and TRBJ1-1; perhaps TRBD1 as D (6 bases). The length of the CDR3 is 15 residues. Trimming removed 5 bases from V and 5 bases from J, with 18 bases in between. CDR1 is SSHAT and CDR2 is FNYEAQ in the germline V gene (reference sequence). CDR3 sequence reads: CASSPLVGTTTEAFF. The CDR3 nucleotides read TGTGCCAGCAGCCCCCTTGTAGGGACAACTACTGAAGCTTTCTTT.